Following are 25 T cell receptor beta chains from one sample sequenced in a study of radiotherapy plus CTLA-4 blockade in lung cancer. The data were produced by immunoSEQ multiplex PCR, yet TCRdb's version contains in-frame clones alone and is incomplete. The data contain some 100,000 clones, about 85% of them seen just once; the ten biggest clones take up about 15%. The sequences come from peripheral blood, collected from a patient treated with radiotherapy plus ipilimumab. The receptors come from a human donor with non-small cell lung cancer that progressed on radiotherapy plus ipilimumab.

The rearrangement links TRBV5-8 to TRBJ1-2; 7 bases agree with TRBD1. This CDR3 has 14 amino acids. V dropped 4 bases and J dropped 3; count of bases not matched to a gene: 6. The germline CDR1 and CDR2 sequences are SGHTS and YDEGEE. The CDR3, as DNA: TGTGCCAGCAGCCGACAGGGTGAAGACTATGGCTACACCTTC. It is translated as CASSRQGEDYGYTF.

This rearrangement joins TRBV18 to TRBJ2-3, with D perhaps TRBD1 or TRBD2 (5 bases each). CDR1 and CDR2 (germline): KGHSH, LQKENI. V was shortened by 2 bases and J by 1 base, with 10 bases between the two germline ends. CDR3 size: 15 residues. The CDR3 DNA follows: TGTGCCAGCTCACCAGGTCAGGGAGGCACAGATACGCAGTATTTT. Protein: CASSPGQGGTDTQYF.

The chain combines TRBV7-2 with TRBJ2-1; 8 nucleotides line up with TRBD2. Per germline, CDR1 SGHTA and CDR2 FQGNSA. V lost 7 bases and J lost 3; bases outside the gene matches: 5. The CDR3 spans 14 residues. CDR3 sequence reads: CASKETSDYNEQFF. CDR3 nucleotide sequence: TGTGCCAGCAAAGAGACTAGCGACTACAATGAGCAGTTCTTC.

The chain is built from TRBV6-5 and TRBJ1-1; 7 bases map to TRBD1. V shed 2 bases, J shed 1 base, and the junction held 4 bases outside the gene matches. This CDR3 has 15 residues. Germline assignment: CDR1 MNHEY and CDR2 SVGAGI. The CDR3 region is CASSYGRTGNTEAFF. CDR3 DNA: TGTGCCAGCAGTTACGGCAGGACAGGGAACACTGAAGCTTTCTTT.

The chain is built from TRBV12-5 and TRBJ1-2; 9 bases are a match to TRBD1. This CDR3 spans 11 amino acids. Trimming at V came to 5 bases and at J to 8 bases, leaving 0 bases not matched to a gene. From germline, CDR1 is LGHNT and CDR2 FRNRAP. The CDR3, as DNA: TGTGCTAGTGGTGGGACAGGGGGCTACACCTTC. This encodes CASGGTGGYTF.

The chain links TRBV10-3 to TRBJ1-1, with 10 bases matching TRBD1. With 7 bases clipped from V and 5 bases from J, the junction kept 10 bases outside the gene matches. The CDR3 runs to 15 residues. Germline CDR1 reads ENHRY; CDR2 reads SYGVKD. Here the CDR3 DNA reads TGTGCCATCACCAATACTCGGACAGGGGGAACTGAAGCTTTCTTT. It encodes CAITNTRTGGTEAFF.

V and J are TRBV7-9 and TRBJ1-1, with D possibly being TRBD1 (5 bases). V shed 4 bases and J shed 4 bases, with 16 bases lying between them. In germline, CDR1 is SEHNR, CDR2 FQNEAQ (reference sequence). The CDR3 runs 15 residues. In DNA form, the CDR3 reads TGTGCCAGCAGCTCGGGCTTACAGGAGAGCACTGAAGCTTTCTTT. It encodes CASSSGLQESTEAFF.

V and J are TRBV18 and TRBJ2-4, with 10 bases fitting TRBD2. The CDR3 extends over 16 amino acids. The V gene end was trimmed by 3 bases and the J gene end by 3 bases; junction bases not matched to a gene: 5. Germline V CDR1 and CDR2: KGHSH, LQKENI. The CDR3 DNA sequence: TGTGCCAGCTCACCGGAAGCGGGAGGGCTCAAAAACATTCAGTACTTC. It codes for CASSPEAGGLKNIQYF.

In nucleotides, the CDR3 is TGTGCCAGCAGCCAAGCTCCGGGACTAGCGACCGATACGCAGTATTTT. Protein: CASSQAPGLATDTQYF. The V gene is TRBV14, the J gene TRBJ2-3, with 10 positions matching TRBD2. Germline V lookup: CDR1 SGHDN, CDR2 FVKESK. The CDR3 has 16 residues. V dropped 1 base and J dropped 6; count of bases not matched to a gene: 7.

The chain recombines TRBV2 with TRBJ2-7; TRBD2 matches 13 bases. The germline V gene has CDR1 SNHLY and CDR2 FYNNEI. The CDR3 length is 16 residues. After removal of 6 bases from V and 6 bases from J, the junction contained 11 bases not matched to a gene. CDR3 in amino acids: CASSAQLAGGLGEQYF. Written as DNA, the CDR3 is TGTGCCAGCAGCGCCCAACTAGCGGGGGGGCTTGGCGAGCAGTACTTC.

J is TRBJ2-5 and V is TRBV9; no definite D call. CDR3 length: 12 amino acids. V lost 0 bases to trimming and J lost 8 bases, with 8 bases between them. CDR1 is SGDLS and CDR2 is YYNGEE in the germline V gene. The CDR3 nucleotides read TGTGCCAGCAGCGTAGACGGGTTTACCCAGTACTTC. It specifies CASSVDGFTQYF.

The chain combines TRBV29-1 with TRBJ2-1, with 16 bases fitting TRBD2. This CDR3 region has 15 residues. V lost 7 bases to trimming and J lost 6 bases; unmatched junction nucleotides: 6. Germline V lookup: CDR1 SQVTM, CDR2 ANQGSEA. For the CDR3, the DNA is TGCAGCGGGGGGACTAGCGGGGGGGCCATCAATGAGCAGTTCTTC. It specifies CSGGTSGGAINEQFF.

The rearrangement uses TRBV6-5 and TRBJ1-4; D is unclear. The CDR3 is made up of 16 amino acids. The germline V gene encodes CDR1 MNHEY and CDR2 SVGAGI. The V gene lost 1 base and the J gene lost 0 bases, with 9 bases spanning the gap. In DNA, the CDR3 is TGTGCCAGCAGTTACTGGGCGACCCCAACTAATGAAAAACTGTTTTTT. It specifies CASSYWATPTNEKLFF.

CDR3 protein: CASSVGAGVRNEQFF. CDR3 coding DNA: TGTGCCAGCAGCGTAGGGGCAGGGGTACGGAATGAGCAGTTCTTC. The chain is built from TRBV9 and TRBJ2-1, with D possibly TRBD1 on 6 matching bases. The CDR3 runs 15 residues. CDR1 is SGDLS and CDR2 is YYNGEE in the germline V gene. The ends were cut back, 0 bases at V and 7 bases at J, with 14 bases in the middle.

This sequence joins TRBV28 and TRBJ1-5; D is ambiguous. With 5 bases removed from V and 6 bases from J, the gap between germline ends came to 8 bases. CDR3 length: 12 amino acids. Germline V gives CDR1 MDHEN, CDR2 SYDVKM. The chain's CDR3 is CASSPSFQPQHF. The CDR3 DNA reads TGTGCCAGCAGTCCCTCGTTTCAGCCCCAGCATTTT.

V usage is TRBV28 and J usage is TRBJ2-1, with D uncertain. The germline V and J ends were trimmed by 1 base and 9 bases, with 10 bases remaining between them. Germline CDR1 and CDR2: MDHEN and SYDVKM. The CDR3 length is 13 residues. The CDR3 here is CASSLYGRREQFF. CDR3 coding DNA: TGTGCCAGCAGTTTATACGGACGGCGTGAGCAGTTCTTC.

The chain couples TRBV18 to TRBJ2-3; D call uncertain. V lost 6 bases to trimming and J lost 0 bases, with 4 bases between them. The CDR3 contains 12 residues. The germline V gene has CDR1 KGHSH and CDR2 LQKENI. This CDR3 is CASSDSTDTQYF. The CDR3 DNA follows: TGTGCCAGCTCGGACAGCACAGATACGCAGTATTTT.

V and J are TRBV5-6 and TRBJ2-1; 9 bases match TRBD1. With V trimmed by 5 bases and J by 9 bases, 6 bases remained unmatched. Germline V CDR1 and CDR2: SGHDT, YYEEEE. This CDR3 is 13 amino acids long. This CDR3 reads CASRPTGGGEQFF. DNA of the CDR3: TGTGCCAGCAGACCTACAGGGGGCGGTGAGCAGTTCTTC.

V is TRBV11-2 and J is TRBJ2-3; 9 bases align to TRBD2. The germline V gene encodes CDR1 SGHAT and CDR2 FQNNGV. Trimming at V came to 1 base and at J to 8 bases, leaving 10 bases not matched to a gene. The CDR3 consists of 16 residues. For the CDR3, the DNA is TGTGCCAGCAGCTTAGCCCGCGGCGGGGGGGCAGGTACGCAGTATTTT. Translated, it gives CASSLARGGGAGTQYF.

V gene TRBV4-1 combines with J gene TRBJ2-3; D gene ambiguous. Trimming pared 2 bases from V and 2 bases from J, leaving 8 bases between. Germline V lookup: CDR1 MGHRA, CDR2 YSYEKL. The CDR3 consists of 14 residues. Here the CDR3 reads CASSQTGHTDTQYF. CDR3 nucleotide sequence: TGCGCCAGCAGCCAAACGGGCCACACAGATACGCAGTATTTT.

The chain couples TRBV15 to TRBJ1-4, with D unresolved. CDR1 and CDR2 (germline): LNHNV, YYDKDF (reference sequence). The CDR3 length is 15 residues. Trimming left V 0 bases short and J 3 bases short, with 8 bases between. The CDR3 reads CATSREQLPNEKLFF. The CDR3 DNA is TGTGCCACCAGCAGAGAACAGCTACCTAATGAAAAACTGTTTTTT.

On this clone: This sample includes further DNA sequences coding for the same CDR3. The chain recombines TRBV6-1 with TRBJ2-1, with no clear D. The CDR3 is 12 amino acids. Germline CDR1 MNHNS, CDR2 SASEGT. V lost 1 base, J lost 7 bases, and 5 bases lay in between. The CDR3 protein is CASSEVRNEQFF. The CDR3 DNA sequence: TGTGCCAGCAGTGAAGTGAGGAATGAGCAGTTCTTC.

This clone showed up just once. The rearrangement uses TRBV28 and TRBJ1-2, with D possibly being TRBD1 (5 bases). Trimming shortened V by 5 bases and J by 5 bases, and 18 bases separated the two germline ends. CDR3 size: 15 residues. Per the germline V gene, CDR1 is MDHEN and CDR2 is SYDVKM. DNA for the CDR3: TGTGCCAGCAGTCACGGGACGGAGTATCGTTATGGCTACACCTTC. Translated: CASSHGTEYRYGYTF.

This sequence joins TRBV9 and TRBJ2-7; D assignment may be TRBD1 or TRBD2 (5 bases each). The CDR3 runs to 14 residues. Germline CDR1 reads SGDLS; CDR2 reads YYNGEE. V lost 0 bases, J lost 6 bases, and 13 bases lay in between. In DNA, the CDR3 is TGTGCCAGCAGCGTAGGTGAGGGGACGGGCGAGCAGTACTTC. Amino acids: CASSVGEGTGEQYF. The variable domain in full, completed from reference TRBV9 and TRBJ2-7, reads DSGVTQTPKHLITATGQRVTLRCSPRSGDLSVYWYQQSLDQGLQFLIQYYNGEERAKGNILERFSAQQFPDLHSELNLSSLELGDSALYFCASSVGEGTGEQYFGPGTRLTVT.

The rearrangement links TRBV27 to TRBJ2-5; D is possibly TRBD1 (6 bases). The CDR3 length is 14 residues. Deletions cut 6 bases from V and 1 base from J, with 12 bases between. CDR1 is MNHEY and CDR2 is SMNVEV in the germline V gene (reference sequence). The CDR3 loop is CASRMTGPQETQYF. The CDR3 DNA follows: TGTGCCAGCAGAATGACAGGCCCCCAAGAGACCCAGTACTTC.